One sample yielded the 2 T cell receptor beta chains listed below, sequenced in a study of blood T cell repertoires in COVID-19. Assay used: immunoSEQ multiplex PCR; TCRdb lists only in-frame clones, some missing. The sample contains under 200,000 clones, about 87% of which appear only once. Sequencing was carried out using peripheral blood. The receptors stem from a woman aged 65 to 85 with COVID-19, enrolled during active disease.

In DNA, the CDR3 is TGTGCCAGCAGTGATTCTCTCGGGGGCACAGATACGCAGTATTTT. Translation gives CASSDSLGGTDTQYF. The chain recombines TRBV2 with TRBJ2-3; D might be TRBD2 (5 bases). The CDR3 runs 15 residues. Trimming removed 3 bases from V and 1 base from J, with 11 bases in between. Germline CDR1 is SNHLY and CDR2 is FYNNEI.

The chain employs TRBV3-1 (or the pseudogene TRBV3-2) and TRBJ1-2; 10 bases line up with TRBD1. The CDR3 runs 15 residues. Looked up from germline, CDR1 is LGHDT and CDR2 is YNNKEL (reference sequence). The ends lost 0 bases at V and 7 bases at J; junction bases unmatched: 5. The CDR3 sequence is CASSQDRDRGGGYTF. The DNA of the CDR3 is TGTGCCAGCAGCCAAGATCGGGACAGGGGTGGTGGCTACACCTTC.